The T cell receptor (beta chain) described here comes from a study of cytomegalovirus exposure and HLA in healthy donors (dated by TCRdb to about 2017). In terms of the full investigation: According to an earlier analysis of 550 to 750 of the donors, about 190 million T cells yielded 117 million unique TCR beta sequences and about 300 Gb of sequence data. Roughly 300 gigabases of sequencing data and tens of millions of unique TCR sequences were included in an early release covering about 600 HLA-typed donors. Among the roughly 380 genotyped donors, about 85% belonged to the genetic ancestry cluster associated with self-reported Caucasian donors. The study was designed to test whether signatures of past pathogen exposure could be identified by cataloging public T cell receptors. The T cell repertoires of around 670 subjects were profiled by immunosequencing and related to cytomegalovirus serostatus. Besides the first cohort of more than 650 subjects, a separate validation cohort made up of some 110 different subjects was used. High-throughput TCR immunosequencing, statistical association of individual TCRs with disease status, and machine learning were combined to predict cytomegalovirus infection status. A later analysis re-analyzed previously published TCR beta repertoires from roughly 630 donors and added high-resolution HLA genotyping to study TCR occurrence patterns. Rather than using new phenotypic data, the later analysis identified candidate immune exposures from TCR beta sequences and from how often those sequences occurred across donors. To decide whether each TCR beta V gene segment behaved as functional or pseudogenic, an earlier analysis of approximately 590 of the donors relied on high-throughput TCR beta sequencing. Donor age, sex, ethnicity and CMV serostatus were compiled together with the repertoire data. A later genetic analysis used genome-wide SNP genotypes for about 65% of the 666 donors, treating that subset as a discovery cohort. All discovery cohort repertoires had been generated on a single sequencing platform. HLA typing included class I and class II loci at four-digit resolution. Typing coverage varied by locus: about 629-630 donors for A, B, C, DRB1 and DQB1; approximately 520 for DQA1; 600 to 610 for DPA1; fewer than 480 for DPB1. A handful of DR-DQ haplotypes were handled as single units for association and clustering because linkage in the cohort was strong. Among some 400 genotyped donors of the cohort, an average of about 240,000 unique TCR beta nucleotide sequences was sequenced per donor, of which about 18% were non-productive.

Library creation used the immunoSEQ multiplex PCR assay. For the multiplex PCR, a mixture combining 60 forward primers for TCR Vbeta segments and 13 reverse primers for TCR Jbeta segments was used. Amplification of the CDR3 region of rearranged TCR beta genes was performed with a multiplex PCR assay on genomic DNA. Amplified TCR beta libraries were sequenced as 87-base-pair reads on the Illumina HiSeq System. As for the authors' bioinformatics: In a later analysis, some 80 million unique TCR beta chains were counted across the 500 to 700 repertoires, and roughly 11 million of these chains were shared by at least two donors. A nearest-neighbor algorithm error-corrected the raw reads and collapsed the reads into unique sequences, merging closely related sequences to remove PCR and sequencing errors. V, D and J gene segments were assigned by aligning CDR3 sequences to IMGT reference sequences. For a sequence to be retained, a match of at least six nucleotides was required to both a V gene segment and a J gene segment. A rearrangement was called productive if the CDR3 had no stop codons and remained in frame with V and J, and every other rearrangement was called non-productive. CDR3 was defined by IMGT convention, running from the second conserved V-encoded cysteine to the conserved J-encoded phenylalanine. The earlier analysis of about 610 of the donors excluded any sequence lacking an unambiguous match to a single V gene segment. In an earlier analysis of some 590 of the donors, a V segment was called functional when productive rearrangements were above 56.7%, and segregating when the standard deviation between donors exceeded 5%. A statistical classification framework was developed to diagnose cytomegalovirus status using the catalog of TCR beta chain sequences. In a later analysis, TCR nucleotide sequences were compared against IMGT/GENE-DB human TR gene sequences so that V and J genes could be assigned. A later analysis assigned CDR3 sequences and most-parsimonious VDJ recombination scenarios with the TCRdist pipeline. A later analysis defined each TCR beta chain by its CDR3 amino acid sequence plus V-gene family, and excluded reads lacking a unique V-gene family. To address suspected cross-contamination and a sequencing artifact, a later analysis removed approximately 590 highly shared, low-generation-probability nucleotide sequences. In a later analysis, a clonal expansion index was calculated for each public chain from normalized within-repertoire ranks of inferred template counts. A later analysis computed generation probabilities with a VDJ recombination model fitted to out-of-frame rearrangements, and checked the results against IGoR. In a later analysis, TCR-TCR, TCR-HLA and TCR-CMV co-occurrence was scored with hypergeometric tests, and a repertoire-size bias correction was applied to TCR pairs. To estimate false discovery rates, a later analysis permuted the HLA or CMV assignments 20 times. In a later analysis, co-occurring TCRs were grouped using DBSCAN, and TCRdist sequence similarity was added for clustering within HLA-allele-positive subsets. Repertoires with fewer than 30,000 or more than 120,000 public chains were left out of co-occurrence clustering, as were five repertoires with anomalous nucleotide sharing. Drawn from immuneACCESS, this table holds only the in-frame rearrangements with V and J called that TCRdb kept. Clones are partly lost; checked studies trace under half to an unresolved V gene and leave the rest unexplained. Clone size and the V and J calls come from that table; the DNA yielded D and trimming. The table held for this sample gives fewer than 150,000 clones. The top ten clones comprise around 3.6% of the sample.

The germline V gene encodes CDR1 SGHAT and CDR2 FQNNGV. Taken from cysteine to phenylalanine, the CDR3 has 16 residues. Only the CDR3 DNA stays, 48 bases, in frame from base 1. Ends trimmed: V by 5 bases, J by 2 bases; bases unmatched to a gene: 7. Study-wide conclusions, independent of this receptor: In a later analysis, the rate of TCR association differed among HLA loci, with DRB1 alleles having the most associated TCRs and HLA-C alleles having the fewest. A group of highly shared sequence variants was considered likely to be a technical artifact of the sequencing pipeline. In an earlier analysis of roughly 560 of the donors, most TCR beta V segments were observed in productive rearrangements about 87% or about 30% of the time, broadly matching IMGT annotations. Only TCR beta chains were sequenced in this cohort, and the absence of alpha or paired-chain data limited detectable features. A few of the identified cytomegalovirus-associated TCR beta chains were confirmed in vitro to be specific for cytomegalovirus antigens. In a later analysis, most CMV-associated TCR beta chains were found to appear HLA-restricted, with HLA associations seemingly driven largely by CMV exposure. Sequencing depth was assumed to be roughly uniform across donors in the presence/absence analyses, though that assumption may not hold. Some IMGT-functional V segments, including TRBV6-2 and TRBV6-3, could not be told apart with the 87-base-pair reads, so those segments were excluded. Because counts were too low, approximately 15 rarely observed V segments, including chromosome 9 orphons, were excluded from the earlier analysis of under 650 of the donors. A later analysis associated 15,000 to 20,000 TCR beta sequences with specific HLA alleles at a false discovery rate of 0.05. CMV serostatus was the only immune exposure information available for the cohort. The study gave a list of under 200 TCR beta chains associated with cytomegalovirus. Linkage disequilibrium might explain the correlated functional status among segregating V segments, but an unknown experimental factor could not be excluded. It was suggested by the authors that the approach could potentially be generalized to other disease states and immunological phenotypes. HLA typing was unavailable for some donors at each locus, so association tests used only the typed subset. A further reported finding was that TCR beta sequences accurately predicted the HLA-A and HLA-B alleles for most subjects in the first cohort. A later genetic analysis associated a missense DCLRE1C variant with V-gene and J-gene trimming of TCR beta chains, and an independent cohort replicated the association. In a later analysis, HLA-associated TCR beta chains were found to be more clonally expanded and to have lower generation probabilities than equally common non-associated chains. In both the original and validation cohorts, the classifier was reported to diagnose cytomegalovirus status with high specificity and sensitivity. While some public TCRs were present in many individuals, most TCR sequences turned up only very rarely across donors. Several of the top co-occurrence clusters appeared to be linked to parvovirus B19, influenza, CMV and Epstein-Barr virus, according to a later analysis. A later genetic analysis reported fewer N-insertions in productive TCRs among donors in an Asian-associated ancestry cluster than the approximately 700-donor mean. When HLA alleles, especially DR and DQ, strongly co-occurred, attributing TCR associations to individual alleles was difficult.

The cohort comprised 666 healthy bone marrow donors. Cohort members were all nominally healthy when sampled, although unrecorded immune exposures were likely present. The donor tested CMV seronegative and was one of the 352 seronegative cohort members. A peripheral blood sample was provided by each donor, and peripheral blood mononuclear cells were used for TCR beta sequencing. Genomic DNA was extracted from the blood cell samples with the Qiagen DNeasy Blood Extraction Kit. As to this clone: Its antigen is currently not known.

What was sequenced was PBMCs. The chain is assembled from TRBV11-2 and TRBJ2-2; 8 central nucleotides agree with TRBD1. The sequence came from a young man in good health and CMV-seronegative. The nucleotide sequence reads as follows: TGTGCCAGCAGCCCTCTCGGACAGGGCAACACCGGGGAGCTGTTTTTT. Its protein reads: CASSPLGQGNTGELFF.